A selection of T cell receptor beta chains follows, all from one sample in a study of cytomegalovirus exposure and HLA in healthy donors. Libraries were prepared by immunoSEQ multiplex PCR; TCRdb keeps only in-frame clonotypes and omits some of them. The sample lists tens of thousands of clones; around 65% were seen once. Sequencing input: PBMCs. These receptors all stem from a man between 60 and 75 years old in good health and CMV-seropositive. The CDR3 runs from the conserved cysteine through the conserved F or W. D genes are given only for firm matches. The listing skips clone size in some rows; elsewhere it reads once, few, many or a size class.

.	TRBV6-4	.	TRBJ2-1	TGTGCCAGCAGCCTTCTGACTAGTCGCTCCTACAATGAGCAGTTCTTC	CASSLLTSRSYNEQFF
.	TRBV28	.	TRBJ1-2	TGTGCCAGCTCGGATAGGGGGAACTATGGCTACACCTTC	CASSDRGNYGYTF
TRBD1	TRBV10-3	.	TRBJ1-1	TGTGCCATCAGTGGGGGACAGGGAGAAATAGGAAACACTGAAGCTTTCTTT	CAISGGQGEIGNTEAFF
TRBD1	TRBV14	.	TRBJ1-2	TGTGCCAGCAGCCAAGATTGGACAGGGTCATATGGCTACACCTTC	CASSQDWTGSYGYTF
.	TRBV7-7	.	TRBJ2-7	TGTGCCAGCAGCTTACAACAGGGAGGGAACTACGAGCAGTACTTC	CASSLQQGGNYEQYF
TRBD2	TRBV11-2	.	TRBJ2-7	TGTGCCAGTGCTACTAGCGGGAGGGCTCTATCCTACGAGCAGTACTTC	CASATSGRALSYEQYF
.	TRBV28	.	TRBJ2-7	TGTGCCAGCAGTTCCCCTTATCGGGACGAGCAGTACTTC	CASSSPYRDEQYF
TRBD1	TRBV6-5	few	TRBJ1-1	TGTGCCAGCAGTTTCCGGGACAGGGGGATTGAAGCTTTCTTT	CASSFRDRGIEAFF
.	TRBV4-1	few	TRBJ2-1	TGCGCCAGCAGCCAAGTTTGGGCTAGCGACTACAATGAGCAGTTCTTC	CASSQVWASDYNEQFF
TRBD1	TRBV30	.	TRBJ1-6	TGTGCCTGGAAAGGGGACAGGCTAAATTCACCCCTCCACTTT	CAWKGDRLNSPLHF
.	TRBV15	once	TRBJ2-7	TGTGCCACCTCACAGGCGATAACCACCTACGAGCAGTACTTC	CATSQAITTYEQYF
TRBD2	TRBV29-1	.	TRBJ2-3	TGCAGCGTTGACGGAGGGACTAGCGGGAGCACAGATACGCAGTATTTT	CSVDGGTSGSTDTQYF
.	TRBV9	.	TRBJ1-1	TGTGCCAGCAGCGTAGCTTCCGACACTGAAGCTTTCTTT	CASSVASDTEAFF
.	TRBV7-2	once	TRBJ2-2	TGTGCCAGCAGCTTAGGAGATCACGGGGAGCTGTTTTTT	CASSLGDHGELFF
TRBD1	TRBV19	few	TRBJ2-1	TGTGCCAGTAGTCGAACAGGGGGCTCCTACAATGAGCAGTTCTTC	CASSRTGGSYNEQFF
.	TRBV6-6	.	TRBJ1-4	TGTGCCAGCAGCTCCCAAACAGTAGCTAATGAAAAACTGTTTTTT	CASSSQTVANEKLFF
TRBD1	TRBV7-9	.	TRBJ1-5	TGTGCCAGCAGCAACCTCCGGGACAGGCAGCATTTT	CASSNLRDRQHF
.	TRBV30	.	TRBJ1-2	TGTGCCTGCCCTAGTGGTCACTATGGCTACACCTTC	CACPSGHYGYTF
.	TRBV10-2	.	TRBJ1-2	TGCGCCACGTCCCCGACAGGACCTAACTATGGCTACACCTTC	CATSPTGPNYGYTF